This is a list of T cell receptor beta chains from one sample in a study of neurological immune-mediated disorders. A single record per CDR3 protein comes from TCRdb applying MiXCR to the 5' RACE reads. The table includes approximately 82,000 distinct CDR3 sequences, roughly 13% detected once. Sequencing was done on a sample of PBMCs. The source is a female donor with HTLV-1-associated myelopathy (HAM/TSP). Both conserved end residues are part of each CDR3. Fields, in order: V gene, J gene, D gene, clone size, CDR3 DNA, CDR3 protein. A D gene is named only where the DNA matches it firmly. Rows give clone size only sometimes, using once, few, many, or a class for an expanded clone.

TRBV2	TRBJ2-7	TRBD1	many	TGTGCCAGCAGTGAAAGTGCCGGGACAGGGTGGATCGAGCAGTACTTC	CASSESAGTGWIEQYF
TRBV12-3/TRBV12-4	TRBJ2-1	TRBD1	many	TGTGCCAGCAGTGGGGCGGGACAGGGGGCGAAAGAGCAGTTCTTC	CASSGAGQGAKEQFF
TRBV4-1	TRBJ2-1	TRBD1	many	TGCGCCAGCAGCCACAGGGGGCGCGACAATGAGCAGTTCTTC	CASSHRGRDNEQFF
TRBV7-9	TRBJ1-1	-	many	TGTGCCAGCAGCCGAGAGACGGGTGAAGCTTTCTTT	CASSRETGEAFF
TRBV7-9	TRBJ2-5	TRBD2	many	TGTGCCAGCAGACCGGGACTAGCGGGTCAAGAGACCCAGTACTTC	CASRPGLAGQETQYF
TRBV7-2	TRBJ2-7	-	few	TGTGCCAGCAGCTCTGGGGGCAGGCCGGTTGACGAGCAGTACTTC	CASSSGGRPVDEQYF
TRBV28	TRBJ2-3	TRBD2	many	TGTGCCAGCAGTGGATCCCTAGCGGGGAAGGAGACGCAGTATTTT	CASSGSLAGKETQYF
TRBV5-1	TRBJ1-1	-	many	TGCGCCAGCAGCGCGCGGACTCTGAACACTGAAGCTTTCTTT	CASSARTLNTEAFF
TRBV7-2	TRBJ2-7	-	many	TGTGCCAGCAGCTTAATGGGGGGTCCCAACGAGCAGTACTTC	CASSLMGGPNEQYF
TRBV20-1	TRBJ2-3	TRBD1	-	TGCAGTGCTAGAGATCCGGGGACAGCTACAGATACGCAGTATTTT	CSARDPGTATDTQYF
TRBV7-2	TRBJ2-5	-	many	TGTGCCAGCAGCTTAATGAACAGACAAAAAGAGACCCAGTACTTC	CASSLMNRQKETQYF
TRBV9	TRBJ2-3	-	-	TGTGCCAGCAGCGTAGTCGGGGGCGACGATACGCAGTATTTT	CASSVVGGDDTQYF
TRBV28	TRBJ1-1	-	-	TGTGCCAGCAAGGTTTGGACCACGGGCACTGAAGCTTTCTTT	CASKVWTTGTEAFF
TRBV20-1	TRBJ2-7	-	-	TGCAGTGCTAGAGATCAACGCCGAACCTACGAGCAGTACTTC	CSARDQRRTYEQYF
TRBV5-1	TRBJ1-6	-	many	TGCGCCAGCAGCTTGACAGGTTATTCACCCCTCCACTTT	CASSLTGYSPLHF
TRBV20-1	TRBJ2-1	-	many	TGCAGTGCTAGGATAGGGGATGAGCAGTTCTTC	CSARIGDEQFF
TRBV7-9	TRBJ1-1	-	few	TGTGCCAGCAGCCGCTTGGGGGTTTGGAGCTTTGAAGCTTTCTTT	CASSRLGVWSFEAFF
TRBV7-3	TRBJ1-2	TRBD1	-	TGTAACAGCAGCCCCGGGACAGGGGATGGTTACACCTTC	CNSSPGTGDGYTF
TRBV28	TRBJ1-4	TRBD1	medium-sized	TGTGCCAGCAGTTTGGAAAACAGGGGGGCCGGTACTGATGGAAAACTGTTTTTT	CASSLENRGAGTDGKLFF
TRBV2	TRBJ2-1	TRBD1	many	TGTGCCAGCAGCAAAACAGGGGGCGTTGAGCAGTTCTTC	CASSKTGGVEQFF
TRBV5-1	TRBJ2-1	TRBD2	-	TGCGCCAGCAGCGTAACTAGCGGGGATCCGAGGCATGAGCAGTTCTTC	CASSVTSGDPRHEQFF
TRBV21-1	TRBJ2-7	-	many	TGTGCCAGCAGCAGAAGGATCTCCTACGAGCAGTACTTC	CASSRRISYEQYF
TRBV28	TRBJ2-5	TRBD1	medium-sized	TGTGCCAGCAGCACCTCCGCTCTTCTTGGACAGGGCGTAGAGACCCAGTACTTC	CASSTSALLGQGVETQYF
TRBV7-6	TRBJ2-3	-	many	TGTGCCAGCAGCTCCACCGTCGTTTCTTCCACAGATACGCAGTATTTT	CASSSTVVSSTDTQYF
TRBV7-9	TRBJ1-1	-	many	TGTGCCAGCAGCTTAGCGCAGCTGAACACTGAAGCTTTCTTT	CASSLAQLNTEAFF
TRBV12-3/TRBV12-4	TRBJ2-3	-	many	TGTGCCAGCAGTTTTAATGGGGGCGCAGCAGATACGCAGTATTTT	CASSFNGGAADTQYF
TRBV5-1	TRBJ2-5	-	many	TGCGCCAGCAGCTTGTTCTCTTACCAAGAGACCCAGTACTTC	CASSLFSYQETQYF
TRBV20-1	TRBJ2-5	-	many	TGCAGTGCCTCAGGGGAGACCCAGTACTTC	CSASGETQYF
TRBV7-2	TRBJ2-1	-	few	TGTGCCAGCAGCTTAGAAAGGGGCCGCTCCTACAATGAGCAGTTCTTC	CASSLERGRSYNEQFF
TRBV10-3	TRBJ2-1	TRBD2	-	TGTGCCATCAAAACTAGCGGGGGGTTTAATGAGCAGTTCTTC	CAIKTSGGFNEQFF
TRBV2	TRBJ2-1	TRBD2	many	TGTGCCAGCAGGGGGGGGATGAACAATGAGCAGTTCTTC	CASRGGMNNEQFF